Listed below are T cell receptor beta chains from one sample, sequenced in a study of T cell changes during pregnancy in multiple sclerosis. Profiled with immunoSEQ multiplex PCR; TCRdb holds only in-frame clones, not every one. This table holds about 84,000 clones, about 95% found once. The sample here was peripheral blood, taken in the third trimester of pregnancy. The receptors stem from a female donor with multiple sclerosis, enrolled in a pregnancy study. Each CDR3 is given with its conserved first and last residue. The D gene is left open where the match is weak. Size tells how often a clone was seen (once, few, many) or the class of an expanded clone, and some rows leave it out.

>TRBV11-2|.|TRBD1|TRBJ1-6
TGTGCCAGCAGCTTACTGGACAGGGCTAATTCACCCCTCCACTTT
CASSLLDRANSPLHF
>TRBV7-9|.|.|TRBJ1-4
TGTGCCAGCACTCGGACAGATGAAAAACTGTTTTTT
CASTRTDEKLFF
>TRBV7-9|.|TRBD2|TRBJ2-3
TGTGCCAGCAGCACCGCCGGGAGGGGGGGTCCTACGCAGTATTTT
CASSTAGRGGPTQYF
>TRBV5-4|.|.|TRBJ1-1
TGTGCCAGCAGCTTCGGACAAGGAACTGAAGCTTTCTTT
CASSFGQGTEAFF
>TRBV19|.|TRBD1|TRBJ2-5
TGTGCCAGTAGTCCCCCGACAGGGGGCTATGAGACCCAGTACTTC
CASSPPTGGYETQYF
>TRBV5-6|once|.|TRBJ2-5
TGTGCCAGCAGCCGCCGCGGAGTAGCACTCCAAGAGACCCAGTACTTC
CASSRRGVALQETQYF
>TRBV27|once|.|TRBJ1-6
TGTGCCAGTGGACAGTACGATTCACCCCTCCACTTT
CASGQYDSPLHF
>TRBV2|.|TRBD1|TRBJ1-3
TGTGCCAGCCTCCTTCGGGACAGGGGACACACCATATATTTT
CASLLRDRGHTIYF
>TRBV21-1|.|.|TRBJ2-1
TGTGCCAGCAGCAAAGGTAGGCAGGGGGCGTTTAATGAGCAGTTCTTC
CASSKGRQGAFNEQFF
>TRBV10-3|.|.|TRBJ2-3
TGTGCCATCAGTGTTTCGGGGGTAGATACGCAGTATTTT
CAISVSGVDTQYF
>TRBV6-6|.|TRBD1|TRBJ2-3
TGTGCCAGCAGTTGGGTAACAGGGGCAGATACGCAGTATTTT
CASSWVTGADTQYF
>TRBV5-1|.|.|TRBJ1-5
TGCGCCAGCAGCCCCACGGGTAGCAATCAGCCCCAGCATTTT
CASSPTGSNQPQHF
>TRBV16|once|.|TRBJ1-4
TGTGCCAGCAGCCCTGGAGGGGGGGATGAAAAACTGTTTTTT
CASSPGGGDEKLFF
>TRBV11-2|.|.|TRBJ2-7
TGTGCCAGCAGCTTAGCAGGGGCGAGCTCCTACGAGCAGTACTTC
CASSLAGASSYEQYF
>TRBV5-4|.|TRBD1|TRBJ2-3
TGTGCCAGCAGCTCGGACAGGGGGAGGACAGATACGCAGTATTTT
CASSSDRGRTDTQYF
>TRBV29-1|.|.|TRBJ1-4
TGCAGCGTGCGAAGACAGCGGGGTGAAAAACTGTTTTTT
CSVRRQRGEKLFF
>TRBV7-2|.|.|TRBJ2-4
TGTGCCAGCAGCGCCCGCGCCCTAGCCAAAAACATTCAGTACTTC
CASSARALAKNIQYF
>TRBV5-4|.|TRBD2|TRBJ2-1
TGTGCCAGCAGCTTGGCCAGCGGGGGGGCCAGTGAGCAGTTCTTC
CASSLASGGASEQFF
>TRBV7-2|.|.|TRBJ2-5
TGTGCCAGCAGCCCCCGCGGGGAAGAGACCCAGTACTTC
CASSPRGEETQYF
>TRBV25-1|.|.|TRBJ2-1
TGTGCCAGCAGACCAGGGTACGATGAGCAGTTCTTC
CASRPGYDEQFF
>TRBV19|.|.|TRBJ1-1
TGTGCCAGTAGAGGGAGAATGAACACTGAAGCTTTCTTT
CASRGRMNTEAFF
>TRBV10-1|.|.|TRBJ2-7
TGCGCCAGCAGTGACCTGCCGACAAACAGTGAAACCTACGAGCAGTACTTC
CASSDLPTNSETYEQYF
>TRBV7-6|.|.|TRBJ2-5
TGTGCCAGCGGTTTCGGGGGATCGGAGACCCAGTACTTC
CASGFGGSETQYF
>TRBV15|.|TRBD1|TRBJ1-2
TGTGCCACCAGCCCAGTCCAGGGACAGGGGTACTATGGCTACACCTTC
CATSPVQGQGYYGYTF
>TRBV11-2|few|TRBD1|TRBJ2-7
TGTGCCAGCAGCCCACAGGGGATCTCCTACGAGCAGTACTTC
CASSPQGISYEQYF
>TRBV4-1|.|TRBD2|TRBJ2-3
TGCGCCAGCAGCCAACTAGCGGGGACCACAGATACGCAGTATTTT
CASSQLAGTTDTQYF
>TRBV5-1|once|TRBD2|TRBJ2-7
TGCGCCAGCAGCTTGGCCTCGACTAGCGGCTACGAGCAGTACTTC
CASSLASTSGYEQYF
>TRBV7-3|.|.|TRBJ2-3
TGTGCCAGCAGCCCCGGCGGAAGTACGCAGTATTTT
CASSPGGSTQYF
>TRBV7-9|.|TRBD2|TRBJ2-3
TGTGCCAGCAGCTTACACCGACTAGCGGGGGGCACAGATACGCAGTATTTT
CASSLHRLAGGTDTQYF
>TRBV7-6|.|.|TRBJ1-1
TGTGCCAGCAGCTTAACAGGGACGGCTGAAGCTTTCTTT
CASSLTGTAEAFF
>TRBV7-2|.|TRBD2|TRBJ2-2
TGTGCCAGCAGCACCCAAATCCTAGCGGGGGGGCCCAACACCGGGGAGCTGTTTTTT
CASSTQILAGGPNTGELFF
>TRBV10-3|.|.|TRBJ2-7
TGTGCCATCAGTGTGGGGGGTGGGAACCCCTACGAGCAGTACTTC
CAISVGGGNPYEQYF
>TRBV7-3|.|TRBD1|TRBJ1-4
TGTGCCAGCAGCTTAGGAGGGACAGAAAATGAAAAACTGTTTTTT
CASSLGGTENEKLFF
>TRBV6-1|.|.|TRBJ2-3
TGTGCCAGCCCTACAGTCCCCAGCACAGATACGCAGTATTTT
CASPTVPSTDTQYF
>TRBV12-5|.|TRBD1|TRBJ2-1
TGTGCTAGTGGCCCTTGGACAGGGGCAAATACAATGTCCCCAGGTTCCCAGCAGTTCTTC
CASGPWTGANTMSPGSQQFF
>TRBV7-3|.|.|TRBJ2-2
TGTGCCAGCAGCAACAGGGATGGGGAGCTGTTTTTT
CASSNRDGELFF
>TRBV2|.|.|TRBJ1-5
TGTGCCAGCAATGCGAGGCAACGAAGTAGCAATCAGCCCCAGCATTTT
CASNARQRSSNQPQHF
>TRBV13|.|TRBD1|TRBJ1-3
TGTGCCAGCAGCTTTGGGACGACAGGGTATGGAAACACCATATATTTT
CASSFGTTGYGNTIYF
>TRBV7-2|.|.|TRBJ1-3
TGTGCCAGCAGCTTTACCAGAACCCTTGGAAACACCATATATTTT
CASSFTRTLGNTIYF
>TRBV11-2|.|.|TRBJ2-5
TGTGCCAGCACCAGCACAGGGCCCCAAGAGACCCAGTACTTC
CASTSTGPQETQYF
>TRBV7-8|.|TRBD1|TRBJ2-7
TGTGCCAGCAGCTTAACAGGGACAGGGGGGTACGAGCAGTACTTC
CASSLTGTGGYEQYF
>TRBV4-1|.|.|TRBJ1-1
TGCGCCAGCAGCCTTTTAGACTGGAACACTGAAGCTTTCTTT
CASSLLDWNTEAFF
>TRBV4-1|.|TRBD1|TRBJ2-7
TGCGCCAGCAGCGTATACACCGGGACAGGGGCCTACGAGCAGTACTTC
CASSVYTGTGAYEQYF
>TRBV15|.|TRBD2|TRBJ2-4
TGTGCCACCAGCACTGGGCTCAGGGACTACAAAAACATTCAGTACTTC
CATSTGLRDYKNIQYF
>TRBV27|.|.|TRBJ1-5
TGTGCCAGCAGTAGCACAGCGGAAGGCAATCAGCCCCAGCATTTT
CASSSTAEGNQPQHF
>TRBV6-1|.|.|TRBJ1-5
TGTGCCAGCAGTGAAGCGCTTCCAAGCTCGTATAGCAATCAGCCCCAGCATTTT
CASSEALPSSYSNQPQHF
>TRBV2|.|.|TRBJ2-6
TGTGCCAGCACTTTGGGGGGCTCTGGGGCCAACGTCCTGACTTTC
CASTLGGSGANVLTF
>TRBV5-8|few|.|TRBJ2-2
TGTGCCAGCAGCCTCCTTGTGCCAGGGTCGAACACCGGGGAGCTGTTTTTT
CASSLLVPGSNTGELFF
>TRBV5-1|.|.|TRBJ2-5
TGCGCCAGCAGCTCCCAAGTAGCCTACCAAGAGACCCAGTACTTC
CASSSQVAYQETQYF
>TRBV6-1|.|.|TRBJ1-4
TGTGCCAGCAGTGAATTGGCAGATAATGAAAAACTGTTTTTT
CASSELADNEKLFF
>TRBV19|.|TRBD1|TRBJ1-3
TGTGCCACATCGACGCGCGCGGGGGACAGGGGGCTATCTGGAAACACCATATATTTT
CATSTRAGDRGLSGNTIYF
>TRBV27|.|.|TRBJ2-1
TGTGCCAGCCGGGCCCCACAGGGTTTTAATGAGCAGTTCTTC
CASRAPQGFNEQFF
>TRBV10-2|.|.|TRBJ2-5
TGCGCCAGCATCCTGGACTTGGGCGAGACCCAGTACTTC
CASILDLGETQYF
>TRBV7-3|once|.|TRBJ1-1
TGTGCCAGCAGCTCAGAACAGGGGAACACTGAAGCTTTCTTT
CASSSEQGNTEAFF
>TRBV14|.|.|TRBJ1-5
TGTGCCAGCAGCCTTCGGTTAAATCGGGAGCCCCAGCATTTT
CASSLRLNREPQHF